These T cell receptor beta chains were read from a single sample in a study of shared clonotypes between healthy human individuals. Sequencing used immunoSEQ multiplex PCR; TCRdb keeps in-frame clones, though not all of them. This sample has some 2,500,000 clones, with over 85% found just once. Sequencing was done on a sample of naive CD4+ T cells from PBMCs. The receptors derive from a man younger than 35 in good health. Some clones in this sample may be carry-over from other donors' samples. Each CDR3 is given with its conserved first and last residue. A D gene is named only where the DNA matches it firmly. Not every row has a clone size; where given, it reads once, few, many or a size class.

CDR3aa: CASRDGDHEQYF
CDR3nt: TGTGCCAGCAGGGATGGGGACCACGAGCAGTACTTC
abundance: NA
v_gene: TRBV7-4
j_gene: TRBJ2-7
d_gene: NA

CDR3aa: CASSFYRVRNTEAFF
CDR3nt: TGTGCCAGCAGCTTCTACAGGGTTCGGAACACTGAAGCTTTCTTT
abundance: NA
v_gene: TRBV7-9
j_gene: TRBJ1-1
d_gene: NA

CDR3aa: CASSHRQVNQPQHF
CDR3nt: TGTGCCAGCAGCCACCGACAGGTCAATCAGCCCCAGCATTTT
abundance: few
v_gene: TRBV6-6
j_gene: TRBJ1-5
d_gene: NA

CDR3aa: CASSLDQIYEQYF
CDR3nt: TGTGCCAGCAGCTTAGATCAGATCTACGAGCAGTACTTC
abundance: NA
v_gene: TRBV11-2
j_gene: TRBJ2-7
d_gene: NA

CDR3aa: CASSPGGGASNEQYF
CDR3nt: TGTGCCAGCAGTCCAGGGGGGGGCGCCTCCAACGAGCAGTACTTC
abundance: NA
v_gene: TRBV6-5
j_gene: TRBJ2-7
d_gene: NA

CDR3aa: CASSPGVPNEKLFF
CDR3nt: TGTGCCAGCTCGCCCGGGGTGCCTAATGAAAAACTGTTTTTT
abundance: NA
v_gene: TRBV18
j_gene: TRBJ1-4
d_gene: NA

CDR3aa: CASSQGVPTGANVLTF
CDR3nt: TGCGCCAGCAGCCAAGGGGTGCCTACTGGGGCCAACGTCCTGACTTTC
abundance: NA
v_gene: TRBV4-1
j_gene: TRBJ2-6
d_gene: NA

CDR3aa: CASSQGAVGADTQYF
CDR3nt: TGTGCCAGCAGCCAGGGGGCTGTTGGGGCAGATACGCAGTATTTT
abundance: NA
v_gene: TRBV7-9
j_gene: TRBJ2-3
d_gene: TRBD1

CDR3aa: CASSSVLGNTEAFF
CDR3nt: TGTGCCAGCAGCTCCGTCCTGGGGAACACTGAAGCTTTCTTT
abundance: NA
v_gene: TRBV4-2
j_gene: TRBJ1-1
d_gene: NA

CDR3aa: CASSPLAGVRPGANVLTF
CDR3nt: TGTGCCAGCAGCCCCTTAGCGGGAGTAAGGCCTGGGGCCAACGTCCTGACTTTC
abundance: NA
v_gene: TRBV7-9
j_gene: TRBJ2-6
d_gene: TRBD2

CDR3aa: CASGGGTSGNTIYF
CDR3nt: TGTGCCAGCGGGGGTGGGACGTCTGGAAACACCATATATTTT
abundance: NA
v_gene: TRBV28
j_gene: TRBJ1-3
d_gene: NA

CDR3aa: CSVEYDRGYDYTF
CDR3nt: TGCAGCGTTGAATATGACAGGGGATATGACTACACCTTC
abundance: NA
v_gene: TRBV29-1
j_gene: TRBJ1-2
d_gene: TRBD1

CDR3aa: CASSSRGTNEKLFF
CDR3nt: TGTGCCAGCAGTTCCCGAGGGACTAATGAAAAACTGTTTTTT
abundance: NA
v_gene: TRBV28
j_gene: TRBJ1-4
d_gene: NA

CDR3aa: CSLRTGGEQYF
CDR3nt: TGCAGCTTGCGGACAGGAGGCGAGCAGTACTTC
abundance: once
v_gene: TRBV29-1
j_gene: TRBJ2-7
d_gene: TRBD1

CDR3aa: CASSFPGYNEQFF
CDR3nt: TGTGCCAGCAGTTTTCCAGGCTACAATGAGCAGTTCTTC
abundance: NA
v_gene: TRBV27
j_gene: TRBJ2-1
d_gene: NA

CDR3aa: CASSHSGRRFNEKLFF
CDR3nt: TGCGCCAGCAGCCACTCGGGACGGCGGTTTAATGAAAAACTGTTTTTT
abundance: once
v_gene: TRBV4-3
j_gene: TRBJ1-4
d_gene: NA

CDR3aa: CAGGSYEQYF
CDR3nt: TGTGCCGGTGGATCCTACGAGCAGTACTTC
abundance: NA
v_gene: TRBV5-3
j_gene: TRBJ2-7
d_gene: NA

CDR3aa: CASSRNRGIGDTEAFF
CDR3nt: TGTGCCAGCAGCAGAAACAGGGGGATAGGGGACACTGAAGCTTTCTTT
abundance: NA
v_gene: TRBV5-6
j_gene: TRBJ1-1
d_gene: TRBD1

CDR3aa: CAWSPSRTGDVEKLFF
CDR3nt: TGTGCCTGGAGTCCCTCAAGGACAGGGGATGTTGAAAAACTGTTTTTT
abundance: NA
v_gene: TRBV30
j_gene: TRBJ1-4
d_gene: TRBD1

CDR3aa: CASSQNENRVYEQYF
CDR3nt: TGCGCCAGCAGCCAAAACGAAAACAGAGTCTACGAGCAGTACTTC
abundance: NA
v_gene: TRBV4-1
j_gene: TRBJ2-7
d_gene: NA

CDR3aa: CASSNPTRGDEQYF
CDR3nt: TGTGCCAGCAGCAACCCAACCCGCGGAGACGAGCAGTACTTC
abundance: once
v_gene: TRBV7-9
j_gene: TRBJ2-7
d_gene: NA

CDR3aa: CASSRNQGGEQYF
CDR3nt: TGTGCCAGCAGCAGAAATCAAGGAGGCGAGCAGTACTTC
abundance: once
v_gene: TRBV5-6
j_gene: TRBJ2-7
d_gene: NA

CDR3aa: CASTSSADIQYF
CDR3nt: TGTGCCAGCACTTCATCCGCGGACATTCAGTACTTC
abundance: NA
v_gene: TRBV2
j_gene: TRBJ2-4
d_gene: NA

CDR3aa: CASSIRISTPYEQYF
CDR3nt: TGTGCCAGTAGTATCCGGATCTCAACCCCCTACGAGCAGTACTTC
abundance: NA
v_gene: TRBV19
j_gene: TRBJ2-7
d_gene: NA

CDR3aa: CASSLRLADTQYF
CDR3nt: TGTGCCAGCAGCTTAAGACTGGCAGATACGCAGTATTTT
abundance: NA
v_gene: TRBV7-3
j_gene: TRBJ2-3
d_gene: NA

CDR3aa: CASSSSDYYGYTF
CDR3nt: TGTGCCAGCAGTTCGTCGGATTACTATGGCTACACCTTC
abundance: NA
v_gene: TRBV28
j_gene: TRBJ1-2
d_gene: NA

CDR3aa: CASSLAAGYNQPQHF
CDR3nt: TGTGCCAGCAGCTTAGCGGCCGGGTACAATCAGCCCCAGCATTTT
abundance: NA
v_gene: TRBV7-2
j_gene: TRBJ1-5
d_gene: NA

CDR3aa: CATRRGSFYGYTF
CDR3nt: TGTGCCACCCGGAGGGGCTCATTCTATGGCTACACCTTC
abundance: NA
v_gene: TRBV6-1
j_gene: TRBJ1-2
d_gene: NA

CDR3aa: CASSGVGGAGVYGYTF
CDR3nt: TGTGCCAGCAGCGGAGTTGGGGGGGCAGGTGTCTATGGCTACACCTTC
abundance: NA
v_gene: TRBV9
j_gene: TRBJ1-2
d_gene: NA

CDR3aa: CATSRAFDQPQHF
CDR3nt: TGTGCCACCAGCAGGGCCTTTGACCAGCCCCAGCATTTT
abundance: NA
v_gene: TRBV15
j_gene: TRBJ1-5
d_gene: NA

CDR3aa: CACSRGWGSGANVLTF
CDR3nt: TGTGCCTGTAGCAGAGGCTGGGGCTCTGGGGCCAACGTCCTGACTTTC
abundance: NA
v_gene: TRBV30
j_gene: TRBJ2-6
d_gene: NA

CDR3aa: CASSGQGVNTEAFF
CDR3nt: TGTGCCAGCAGTGGACAGGGAGTGAACACTGAAGCTTTCTTT
abundance: NA
v_gene: TRBV6-1
j_gene: TRBJ1-1
d_gene: TRBD1

CDR3aa: CASSLPGRDTEAFF
CDR3nt: TGTGCCAGCAGCCTTCCAGGCCGGGACACTGAAGCTTTCTTT
abundance: once
v_gene: TRBV7-3
j_gene: TRBJ1-1
d_gene: NA

CDR3aa: CASSPRAPGRIEQFF
CDR3nt: TGTGCCAGCAGTCCGAGGGCCCCGGGGAGGATTGAGCAGTTCTTC
abundance: NA
v_gene: TRBV27
j_gene: TRBJ2-1
d_gene: NA

CDR3aa: CASSWEPGVPRGYTF
CDR3nt: TGTGCCAGCAGTTGGGAACCAGGGGTGCCTAGGGGCTACACCTTC
abundance: NA
v_gene: TRBV28
j_gene: TRBJ1-2
d_gene: NA

CDR3aa: CASSRQQGGTEAFF
CDR3nt: TGTGCCAGCTCACGGCAGCAGGGTGGAACTGAAGCTTTCTTT
abundance: NA
v_gene: TRBV18
j_gene: TRBJ1-1
d_gene: NA

CDR3aa: CASTDSTINTGELFF
CDR3nt: TGTGCCAGTACCGACTCCACGATCAACACCGGGGAGCTGTTTTTT
abundance: NA
v_gene: TRBV19
j_gene: TRBJ2-2
d_gene: NA

CDR3aa: CATSRLGAQGEKLFF
CDR3nt: TGTGCCACCTCAAGGCTGGGGGCCCAGGGGGAAAAACTGTTTTTT
abundance: NA
v_gene: TRBV6-5
j_gene: TRBJ1-4
d_gene: NA

CDR3aa: CAISDSGTISYEQYF
CDR3nt: TGTGCCATCAGCGACAGCGGGACCATCTCCTACGAGCAGTACTTC
abundance: NA
v_gene: TRBV10-3
j_gene: TRBJ2-7
d_gene: TRBD2